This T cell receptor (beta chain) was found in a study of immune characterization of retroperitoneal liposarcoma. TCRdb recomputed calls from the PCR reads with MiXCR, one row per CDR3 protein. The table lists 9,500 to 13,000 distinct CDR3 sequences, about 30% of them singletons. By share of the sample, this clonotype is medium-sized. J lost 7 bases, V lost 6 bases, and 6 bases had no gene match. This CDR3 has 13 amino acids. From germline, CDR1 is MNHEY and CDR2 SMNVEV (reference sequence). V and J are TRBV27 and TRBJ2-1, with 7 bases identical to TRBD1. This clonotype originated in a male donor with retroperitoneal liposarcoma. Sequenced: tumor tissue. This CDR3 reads CASRTGATNEQFF. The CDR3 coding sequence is TGTGCCAGCAGAACAGGGGCCACTAATGAGCAGTTCTTC.